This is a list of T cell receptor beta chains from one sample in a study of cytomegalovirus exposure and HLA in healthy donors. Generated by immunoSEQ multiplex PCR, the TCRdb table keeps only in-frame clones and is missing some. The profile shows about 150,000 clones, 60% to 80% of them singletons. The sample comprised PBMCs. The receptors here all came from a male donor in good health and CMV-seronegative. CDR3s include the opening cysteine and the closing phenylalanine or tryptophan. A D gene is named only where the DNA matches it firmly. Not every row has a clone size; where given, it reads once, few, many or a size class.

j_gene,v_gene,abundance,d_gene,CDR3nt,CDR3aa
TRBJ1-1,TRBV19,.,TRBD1,TGTGCCAGTAGGGGACAGGGGGGAACTGAAGCTTTCTTT,CASRGQGGTEAFF
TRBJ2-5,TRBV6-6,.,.,TGTGCCAGCCGCACAGGGAGGGTTTCGGAGACCCAGTACTTC,CASRTGRVSETQYF
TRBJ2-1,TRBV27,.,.,TGTGCCAGCAGTATAAGACTCCCCTTTGCGCACAATGAGCAGTTCTTC,CASSIRLPFAHNEQFF
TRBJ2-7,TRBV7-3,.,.,TGTGCCAGCAGCTTTGGACAGCACTACGAGCAGTACTTC,CASSFGQHYEQYF
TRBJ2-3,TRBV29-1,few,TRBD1,TGCAGCGTTTTGACAGGGGTTGGAGATACGCAGTATTTT,CSVLTGVGDTQYF
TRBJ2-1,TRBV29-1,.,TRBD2,TGCAGCGTTGGACTAGCGGGAGGGGAGCAGTTCTTC,CSVGLAGGEQFF
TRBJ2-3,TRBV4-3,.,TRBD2,TGCGCCAGCAGCCGCGGGACTAGCGGGGGCGCAGATACGCAGTATTTT,CASSRGTSGGADTQYF
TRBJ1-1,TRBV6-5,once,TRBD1,TGTGCCAGCAGTTTCACCGGGACAGAGAACACTGAAGCTTTCTTT,CASSFTGTENTEAFF
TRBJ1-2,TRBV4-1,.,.,TGCGCCAGCAGTCAGGGACGGGGGTATGGCTACACCTTC,CASSQGRGYGYTF
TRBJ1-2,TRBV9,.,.,TGTGCCAGCAGCGTGGCCGAAACTAACTATGGCTACACCTTC,CASSVAETNYGYTF
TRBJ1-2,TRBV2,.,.,TGTGCCAGCAGTGAGAGAAACTATGGCTACACCTTC,CASSERNYGYTF
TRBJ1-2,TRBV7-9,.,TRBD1,TGTTCCAGCAGCTTAGAAGGGGGCTATGGCCACACCTTC,CSSSLEGGYGHTF
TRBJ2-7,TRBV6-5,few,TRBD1,TGTGCCAGCGGTCTTACAGGGGCCTACGAGCAGTACTTC,CASGLTGAYEQYF
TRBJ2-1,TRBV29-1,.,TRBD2,TGCAGCGTCGGGACTAGCGGAAGCTCCTACAATGAGCAGTTCTTC,CSVGTSGSSYNEQFF
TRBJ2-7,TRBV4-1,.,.,TGCGCCAGCAGCGACTACCTCTCCTACGAGCAGTACTTC,CASSDYLSYEQYF
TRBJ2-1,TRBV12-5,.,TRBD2,TGTGCTAGTGGTGGTGGACTCTCGCGGGAGGGCCTTTGGTACAATGAGCAGTTCTTC,CASGGGLSREGLWYNEQFF
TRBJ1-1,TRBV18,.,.,TGTGCCAGCTCACCCAGAGCAGAGGCGAACACTGAAGCTTTCTTT,CASSPRAEANTEAFF
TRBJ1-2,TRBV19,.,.,TGTGCCAGTATCAATACAGGGTCCACCAACTATGGCTACACCTTC,CASINTGSTNYGYTF
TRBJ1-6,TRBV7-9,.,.,TGTGCCAGCAGCTTAGTACGAGGGAATAATTCACCCCTCCACTTT,CASSLVRGNNSPLHF
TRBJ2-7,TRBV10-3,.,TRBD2,TGTGCCATGACTAGCGCGGTGGGTGGCGAGCAGTACTTC,CAMTSAVGGEQYF
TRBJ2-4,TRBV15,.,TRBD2,TGTGCCACCAGCAGAGAACTAGCGGCTCTCCACGGGAACATTCAGTACTTC,CATSRELAALHGNIQYF
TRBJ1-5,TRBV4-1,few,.,TGCGCCAGCAGCCAAGATGGGGTGGCAGGGGATCAGCCCCAGCATTTT,CASSQDGVAGDQPQHF
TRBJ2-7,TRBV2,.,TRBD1,TGTGCCAGCAGGCCACAGGGGGTGCCAGTTACGAGTGAGCAGTACTTC,CASRPQGVPVTSEQYF
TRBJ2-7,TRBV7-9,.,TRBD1,TGTGCCAGCAGCCATACAGGGGGCGGTTACGAGCAGTACTTC,CASSHTGGGYEQYF
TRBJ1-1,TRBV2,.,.,TGTGCCAGAAAAGGAGCAGAGAACACTGAAGCTTTCTTT,CARKGAENTEAFF
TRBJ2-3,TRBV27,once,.,TGTGCCAGCAGTTTATATGGGCCAGATACGCAGTATTTT,CASSLYGPDTQYF
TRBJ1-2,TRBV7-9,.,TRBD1,TGTTCCAGCAGCCCGTGGGCACAGGGGGCGACTCTCTATGGCTACACCTTC,CSSSPWAQGATLYGYTF
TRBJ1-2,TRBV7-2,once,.,TGTGCCAGCAGCCTGGACAGATTGAACTATGGCTACACCTTC,CASSLDRLNYGYTF
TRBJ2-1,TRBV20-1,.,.,TGCAGTGCTAGGCGATTAGAGTCGCAGTTCTTC,CSARRLESQFF
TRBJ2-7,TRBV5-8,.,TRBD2,TGTGCCAGCAGTGGGAGGGATCGTTACGAGCAGTACTTC,CASSGRDRYEQYF
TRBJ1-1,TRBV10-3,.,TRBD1,TGTGCCATCAGTGAGTCGGACAGGGATGACACTGAAGCTTTCTTT,CAISESDRDDTEAFF
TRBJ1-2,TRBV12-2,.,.,TGTGCAATCTCGGAGGGGGCGTCCAACTATGGCTACACCTTC,CAISEGASNYGYTF
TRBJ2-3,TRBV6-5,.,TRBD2,TGTGCCAGCAGTCCGGGACTAGCGCACACAGATACGCAGTATTTT,CASSPGLAHTDTQYF
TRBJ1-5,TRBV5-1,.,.,TGCGCCAGCAGCCCTTTAGGGGAAGGGTCTCAGCCCCAGCATTTT,CASSPLGEGSQPQHF
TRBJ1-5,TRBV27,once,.,TGTGCCAGCAGTTCGTACCGGGGTCAGCCCCAGCATTTT,CASSSYRGQPQHF
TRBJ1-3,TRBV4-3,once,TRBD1,TGCGCCAGCAGCCCGGACAGGACCTCTGGAAACACCATATATTTT,CASSPDRTSGNTIYF
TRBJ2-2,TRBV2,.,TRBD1,TGTGCCAGCAGGGTTCAGGGGGCGATGTCCGGGGAGCTGTTTTTT,CASRVQGAMSGELFF
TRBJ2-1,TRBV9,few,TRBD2,TGTGCCAGCAGCGTAGGGGGGACTAGCGGTAGCTCCTACAATGAGCAGTTCTTC,CASSVGGTSGSSYNEQFF
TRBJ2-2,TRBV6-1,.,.,TGTGCCAGCAGGGTACAGAACACCGGGGAGCTGTTTTTT,CASRVQNTGELFF
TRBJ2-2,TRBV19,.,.,TGTGCCAGTAGTATCGTCAGTGCGAACACCGGGGAGCTGTTTTTT,CASSIVSANTGELFF
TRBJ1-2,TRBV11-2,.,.,TGTGCCAGCAGCTTAGCCTTCCAGGGTAACTATGGCTACACCTTC,CASSLAFQGNYGYTF
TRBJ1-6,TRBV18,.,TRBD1,TGTGCCAGCTCACGACAGGGAGGTAATTCACCCCTCCACTTT,CASSRQGGNSPLHF
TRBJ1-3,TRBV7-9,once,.,TGTGCCAGCACCAATAGGAGGGGCTCTGGAAACACCATATATTTT,CASTNRRGSGNTIYF
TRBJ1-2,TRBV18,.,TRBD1,TGTGCCAGCTCACCGCGGACAGGAGGGCGGGACTATGGCTACACCTTC,CASSPRTGGRDYGYTF
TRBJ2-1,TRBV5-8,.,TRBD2,TGTGCCAGCAGCTTGACTAGCGGGAGGAACGCTGAGCAGTTCTTC,CASSLTSGRNAEQFF
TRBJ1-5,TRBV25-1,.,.,TGTGCCAGCAGTCCTACAGACGGCAATCAGCCCCAGCATTTT,CASSPTDGNQPQHF
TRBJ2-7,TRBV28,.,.,TGTGCCAGCAGTTTGGGCCTGCTCAGCTACGAGCAGTACTTC,CASSLGLLSYEQYF
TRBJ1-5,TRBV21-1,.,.,TGTGCCAGCATGCTTTTTGGCGGGGTGAATCAGCCCCAGCATTTT,CASMLFGGVNQPQHF
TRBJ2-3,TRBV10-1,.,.,TGCGCCAGCAGCTTCAGGGAAGAAGGCAGTACGCAGTATTTT,CASSFREEGSTQYF
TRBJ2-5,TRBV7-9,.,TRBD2,TGTTCCAGCCGAAGCCCTGGGGGAGGGGAGAGAAAGACCCAGTACTTC,CSSRSPGGGERKTQYF
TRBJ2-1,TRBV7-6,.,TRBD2,TGTGCCAGCAGCTTAATGCGGGAGGTCTACAATGAGCAGTTCTTC,CASSLMREVYNEQFF
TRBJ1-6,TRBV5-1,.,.,TGCGCCAGCAGCTTACAGGGAAGTTGGAATTCACCCCTCCACTTT,CASSLQGSWNSPLHF
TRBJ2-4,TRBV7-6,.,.,TGTGCCAGCAGCTTTTCAGGGGTTAGCATTCAGTACTTC,CASSFSGVSIQYF